The rows below give T cell receptor beta chains drawn from one sample of a study of technical replicates of blood from several donors. The assay was immunoSEQ multiplex PCR, and TCRdb's table has in-frame clones only and misses some. The sample holds 58,000 or so clones, 75% to 90% seen once. The specimen sequenced was PBMCs. The receptors were sampled from a human donor in good health. Some clones in this sample may be carry-over from other donors' samples. Each CDR3 is given with its conserved first and last residue. Fields, in order: J gene, D gene, V gene, clone size, CDR3 DNA, CDR3 protein. D genes are given only for firm matches. Only part of the rows carry a size: once, few, many, or a class if the clone is expanded.

TRBJ2-4,.,TRBV6-5,.,TGTGCCAGCAGTTACCCACTTGGGGGCGTAAACATTCAGTACTTC,CASSYPLGGVNIQYF
TRBJ1-5,.,TRBV9,.,TGTGCCAGCAGCGTAAGCGGGGGGACGAATCAGCCCCAGCATTTT,CASSVSGGTNQPQHF
TRBJ1-2,.,TRBV6-1,.,TGTGCCAGCAGTGATGTAGGGAGAGCCTATGGCTACACCTTC,CASSDVGRAYGYTF
TRBJ1-1,.,TRBV5-1,.,TGCGCCAGCAGCTTGAGTGGCCTTGCGGTCGGTTCTGAAGCTTTCTTT,CASSLSGLAVGSEAFF
TRBJ2-3,TRBD1,TRBV4-3,.,TGCGCCAGCAGCCAAGATACGGGGACAGCAATTTTATCAGATACGCAGTATTTT,CASSQDTGTAILSDTQYF
TRBJ1-3,TRBD1,TRBV7-6,.,TGTGCCAGCAGCTTAGGCGGGACAGTCCTCTCTGGAAACACCATATATTTT,CASSLGGTVLSGNTIYF
TRBJ2-7,.,TRBV4-2,.,TGTGCCAGCAGCCAAGATACCAGCTCCTACGAGCAGTACTTC,CASSQDTSSYEQYF
TRBJ1-2,TRBD1,TRBV19,.,TGTGCCAGTAGTATAGAGCGGGGACAGAACTATGGCTACACCTTC,CASSIERGQNYGYTF
TRBJ2-7,.,TRBV27,few,TGTGCCAGCAGTTTATTCGGCAGGGACACCTACGAGCAGTACTTC,CASSLFGRDTYEQYF
TRBJ2-1,TRBD2,TRBV19,once,TGTGCCAGTAGTGAACTAGCGGGAGTTTCCTCTGGATACAATGAGCAGTTCTTC,CASSELAGVSSGYNEQFF
TRBJ2-3,TRBD2,TRBV6-5,.,TGTGCCAGCAATCGCTTAGCGGGAGGCACAGATACGCAGTATTTT,CASNRLAGGTDTQYF
TRBJ1-1,TRBD1,TRBV27,.,TGTGCCAGCAGCCCGCATACAGGGGGCACTGAAGCTTTCTTT,CASSPHTGGTEAFF
TRBJ2-7,TRBD2,TRBV5-1,.,TGCGCCAGCAGCCTAGCGGGGGGTTACTACGAGCAGTACTTC,CASSLAGGYYEQYF
TRBJ2-1,.,TRBV7-9,.,TGTGCCAGCAGCTTAGTTCAGGGTTTGAATGAGCAGTTCTTC,CASSLVQGLNEQFF
TRBJ2-5,TRBD2,TRBV7-9,.,TGTGCCAGCAGCCCCTCCCTAGCGGGTGGGGAGACCCAGTACTTC,CASSPSLAGGETQYF
TRBJ1-1,.,TRBV5-1,.,TGCGCCAGCAGCTTGTTGTCTAGAGGGCTCAACACTGAAGCTTTCTTT,CASSLLSRGLNTEAFF
TRBJ2-3,.,TRBV29-1,.,TGCAGCGCAAGTGGGTTCAGGGTCACAGATACGCAGTATTTT,CSASGFRVTDTQYF
TRBJ1-3,.,TRBV5-1,.,TGCGCCAGCAGCTTGGACGGTTCCTCTGGAAACACCATATATTTT,CASSLDGSSGNTIYF
TRBJ2-3,.,TRBV9,.,TGTGCCAGCAGCGCGTCGGGGGTAGGGGCCGCAGATACGCAGTATTTT,CASSASGVGAADTQYF
TRBJ1-6,.,TRBV7-3,.,TGTGCCAGCAGCTTGGGGGCGCATAATTCACCCCTCCACTTT,CASSLGAHNSPLHF